What follows describes a single T cell receptor beta chain. What it binds is unknown. Gene names denote mouse genes. Sequencing ends 1 residue short of the CDR3 end; the germline J gene provides the rest. CDR3 length equals 14 residues. Trimming removed 1 base from V and 7 bases from J; junction bases left unmatched: 6. Germline CDR1 is NNHDY and CDR2 is SYVADS. These data originate in a study of tissue T cells after allogeneic stem cell transplantation. Study observations and caveats: Motif-based clustering found tissue-specific repertoire signatures shared across patients, though few clones were shared. Blood and spleen captured only part of the tissue TCR repertoire.

Clones were sequenced by immunoSEQ multiplex PCR, and TCRdb holds only the in-frame ones, with some missing. The sample shows roughly 8,900 clones, about 47% of them seen only once. Regarding time point: mouse harvest day 7 after allogeneic transplant. Each mouse received 10^7 T-cell-depleted marrow cells plus 10^6 splenic CD5+ T cells by tail vein. B6 (H2b) cells into BALB/c (H2d) mice; tissues taken at day 7 or 14. Sequencing was done on a sample of gut tissue. The chain recombines TRBV13-3 with TRBJ2-4, with TRBD2 identical over 7 bases. The receptor comes from a female BALB/c mouse given C57BL/6 T cells with graft-versus-host disease after an allogeneic hematopoietic cell transplant. The CDR3 spells CASSDPGGRDTLYF. The DNA read from the CDR3 is TGTGCCAGCAGTGATCCGGGGGGGAGAGACACCTTGTAC.